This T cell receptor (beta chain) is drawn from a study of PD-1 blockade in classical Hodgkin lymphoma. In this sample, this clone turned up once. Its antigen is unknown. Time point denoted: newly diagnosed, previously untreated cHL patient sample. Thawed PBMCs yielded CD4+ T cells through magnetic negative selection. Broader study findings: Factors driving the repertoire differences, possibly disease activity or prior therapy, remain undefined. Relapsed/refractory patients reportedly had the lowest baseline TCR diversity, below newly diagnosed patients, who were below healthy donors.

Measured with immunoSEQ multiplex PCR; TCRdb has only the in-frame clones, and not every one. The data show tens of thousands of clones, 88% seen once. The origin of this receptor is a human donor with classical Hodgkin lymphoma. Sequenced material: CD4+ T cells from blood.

CDR3 coding DNA: TGTGCCAGCAGCTTAGGGGGTTCCCAGCGGAGCTCCTACGAGCAGTACTTC. Translated, it gives CASSLGGSQRSSYEQYF. V is TRBV7-9 and J is TRBJ2-7; a weak D match, TRBD2 (5 bases). The CDR3 length is 17 residues. The V gene lost 1 base and the J gene lost 0 bases, with 16 bases spanning the gap. Germline V gene lookup returns CDR1 SEHNR and CDR2 FQNEAQ (reference sequence).